These 6 T cell receptor beta chains came from one sample sequenced in a study of cytomegalovirus exposure and HLA in healthy donors (TCRdb year 2017). Library preparation employed the immunoSEQ multiplex PCR assay. The multiplex PCR relied on a mix of 60 forward primers for TCR Vbeta segments and 13 reverse primers for TCR Jbeta segments. TCRdb's version of the immuneACCESS table is confined to in-frame rearrangements and falls short of the full clone set. An unresolved V gene accounts for under half of the shortfall where checked; the remainder is of unknown origin. Present in this sample are 150,000 to 200,000 clones, roughly 74% of which were seen just once. The ten largest clones take up roughly 1.9% of the sample. The sequenced sample was PBMCs. These receptors were taken from a young woman in good health and CMV-seronegative.

CDR3 protein: CASTPGGSYNEQFF. The CDR3 DNA is TGTGCCAGCACCCCCGGCGGCTCCTACAATGAGCAGTTCTTC. The chain combines TRBV6-1 with TRBJ2-1; D ambiguous. There are 14 residues in the CDR3. The ends were cut back, 7 bases at V and 0 bases at J, with 10 bases in the middle. CDR1 is MNHNS, CDR2 SASEGT, per germline.

This clone was seen a single time. J is TRBJ2-1 and V is TRBV7-3, with TRBD2 matching over 7 bases. This CDR3 is 17 amino acids long. CDR1 SGHTA and CDR2 FQGTGA come from the germline V gene. Germline trimming cut 5 bases from V and 1 base from J; bases unmatched to any gene: 11. The CDR3 DNA is TGTGCCAGCAGCGCGAACGGGCGGGGGAGTTCCTACAATGAGCAGTTCTTC. Amino acid sequence: CASSANGRGSSYNEQFF.

This chain joins TRBV7-2 and TRBJ2-2; no firm D call. Trimming took off 1 base at V and 2 bases at J, with 8 bases between the two ends. Germline CDR1 reads SGHTA; CDR2 reads FQGNSA. The CDR3 spans 15 residues. CDR3 region: CASSLGVTNTGELFF. CDR3 nucleotides: TGTGCCAGCAGCTTAGGAGTTACTAACACCGGGGAGCTGTTTTTT.

The chain couples TRBV5-1 to TRBJ2-3; no firm D call. V was cut by 1 base and J by 2 bases, with 11 bases left in between. The CDR3 is 15 residues long. Looked up from germline, CDR1 is SGHRS and CDR2 is YFSETQ. The CDR3 bases are TGCGCCAGCAGCTTGTTTTTAACCTACACAGATACGCAGTATTTT. Protein product: CASSLFLTYTDTQYF.

The V call is TRBV11-2, the J call TRBJ1-2; 8 bases fit TRBD1. The CDR3 sequence is 14 residues long. The germline V gene has CDR1 SGHAT and CDR2 FQNNGV. V gave up 5 bases and J gave up 8 bases; unmatched junction bases: 10. DNA for the CDR3: TGTGCCAGCAGCCTATCGGACAGGGCGGGCGGCTACACCTTC. Amino acids: CASSLSDRAGGYTF.

V is TRBV7-8 and J is TRBJ1-1; D is unresolved. This CDR3 is 14 amino acids long. V dropped 7 bases and J dropped 3 bases, with 15 bases sitting between them. Per the germline V gene, CDR1 is SGHVS and CDR2 is FQNEAQ. The CDR3 nucleotides are TGTGCCAGCAACTTCGAGGGAGGGCACACTGAAGCTTTCTTT. As protein: CASNFEGGHTEAFF.